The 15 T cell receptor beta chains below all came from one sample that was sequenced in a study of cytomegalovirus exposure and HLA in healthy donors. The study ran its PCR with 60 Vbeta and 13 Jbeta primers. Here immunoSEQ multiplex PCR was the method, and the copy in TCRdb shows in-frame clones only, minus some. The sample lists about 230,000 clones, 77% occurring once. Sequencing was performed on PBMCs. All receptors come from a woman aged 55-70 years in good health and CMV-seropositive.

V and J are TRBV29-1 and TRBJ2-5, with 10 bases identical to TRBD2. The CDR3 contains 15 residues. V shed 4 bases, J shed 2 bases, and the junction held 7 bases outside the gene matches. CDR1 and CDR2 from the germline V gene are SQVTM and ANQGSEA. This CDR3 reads CSVVLLAGFQETQYF. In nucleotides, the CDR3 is TGCAGCGTTGTATTACTAGCGGGGTTTCAAGAGACCCAGTACTTC. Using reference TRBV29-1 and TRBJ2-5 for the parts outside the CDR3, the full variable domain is SAVISQKPSRDICQRGTSLTIQCQVDSQVTMMFWYRQQPGQSLTLIATANQGSEATYESGFVIDKFPISRPNLTFSTLTVSNMSPEDSSIYLCSVVLLAGFQETQYFGPGTRLLVL.

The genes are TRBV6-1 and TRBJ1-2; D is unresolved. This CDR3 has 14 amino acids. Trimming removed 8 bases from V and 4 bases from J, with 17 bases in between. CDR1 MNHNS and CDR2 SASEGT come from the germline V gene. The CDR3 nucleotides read TGTGCCAGCCTTTCGGCTAGTTTTTCCTATGGCTACACCTTC. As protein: CASLSASFSYGYTF.

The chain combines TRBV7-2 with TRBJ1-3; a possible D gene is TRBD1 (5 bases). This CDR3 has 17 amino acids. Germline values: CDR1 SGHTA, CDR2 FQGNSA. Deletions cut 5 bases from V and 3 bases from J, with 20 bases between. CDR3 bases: TGTGCCAGCAGCGCACGGGGGTCAGGCGAGGTTGGAAACACCATATATTTT. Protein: CASSARGSGEVGNTIYF.

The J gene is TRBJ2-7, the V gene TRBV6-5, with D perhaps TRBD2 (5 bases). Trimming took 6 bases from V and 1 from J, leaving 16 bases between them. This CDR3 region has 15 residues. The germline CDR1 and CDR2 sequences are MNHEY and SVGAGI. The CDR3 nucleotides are TGTGCCAGCAGCCCCACGGGAAAACCTTCCTACGAGCAGTACTTC. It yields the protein CASSPTGKPSYEQYF.

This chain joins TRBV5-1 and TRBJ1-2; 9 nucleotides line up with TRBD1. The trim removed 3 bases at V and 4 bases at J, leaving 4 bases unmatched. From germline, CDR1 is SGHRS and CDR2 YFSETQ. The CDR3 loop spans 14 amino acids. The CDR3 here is CASSSQTGGYGYTF. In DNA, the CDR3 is TGCGCCAGCAGCTCCCAGACAGGGGGCTATGGCTACACCTTC.

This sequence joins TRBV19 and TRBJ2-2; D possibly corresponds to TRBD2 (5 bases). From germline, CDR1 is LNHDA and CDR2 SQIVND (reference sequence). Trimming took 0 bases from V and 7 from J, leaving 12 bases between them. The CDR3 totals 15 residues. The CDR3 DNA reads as TGTGCCAGTAGTATAGAGGACTTCGTCGGCGGGGAGCTGTTTTTT. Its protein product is CASSIEDFVGGELFF.

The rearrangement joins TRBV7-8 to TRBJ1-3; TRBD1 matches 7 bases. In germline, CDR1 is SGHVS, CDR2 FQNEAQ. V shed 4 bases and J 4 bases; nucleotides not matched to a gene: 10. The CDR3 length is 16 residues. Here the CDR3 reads CASSSVRQGLGNTIYF. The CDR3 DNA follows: TGTGCCAGCAGCTCCGTAAGACAGGGTTTAGGAAACACCATATATTTT.

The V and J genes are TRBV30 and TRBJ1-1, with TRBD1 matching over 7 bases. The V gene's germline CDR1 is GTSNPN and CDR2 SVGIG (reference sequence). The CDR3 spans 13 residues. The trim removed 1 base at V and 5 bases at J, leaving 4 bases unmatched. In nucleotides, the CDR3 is TGTGCCTGGAGTGAACAGGGGAGTACTGAAGCTTTCTTT. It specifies CAWSEQGSTEAFF.

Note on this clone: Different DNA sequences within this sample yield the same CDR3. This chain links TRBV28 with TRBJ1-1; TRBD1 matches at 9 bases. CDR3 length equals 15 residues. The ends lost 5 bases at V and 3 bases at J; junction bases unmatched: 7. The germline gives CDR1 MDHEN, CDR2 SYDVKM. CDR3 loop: CASSPRQGVDTEAFF. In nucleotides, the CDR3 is TGTGCCAGCAGTCCCCGACAGGGGGTGGACACTGAAGCTTTCTTT.

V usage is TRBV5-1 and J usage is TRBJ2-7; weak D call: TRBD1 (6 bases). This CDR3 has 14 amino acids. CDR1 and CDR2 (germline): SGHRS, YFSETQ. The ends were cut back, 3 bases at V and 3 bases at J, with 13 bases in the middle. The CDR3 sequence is CASSSQGPRYEQYF. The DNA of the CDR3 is TGCGCCAGCAGCTCCCAGGGGCCCCGCTACGAGCAGTACTTC.

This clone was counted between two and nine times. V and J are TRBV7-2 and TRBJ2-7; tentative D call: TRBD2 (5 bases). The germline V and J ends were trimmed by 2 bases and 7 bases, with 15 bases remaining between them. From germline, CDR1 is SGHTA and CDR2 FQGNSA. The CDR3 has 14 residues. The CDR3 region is CASSLTKQTMEQYF. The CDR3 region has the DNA TGTGCCAGCAGCTTAACTAAACAGACTATGGAGCAGTACTTC.

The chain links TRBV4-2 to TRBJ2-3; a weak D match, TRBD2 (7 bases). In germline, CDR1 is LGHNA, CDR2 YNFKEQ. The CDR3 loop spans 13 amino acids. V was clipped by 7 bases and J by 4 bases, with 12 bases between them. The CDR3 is CASMAGASDTQYF. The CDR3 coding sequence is TGTGCCAGCATGGCGGGGGCCTCAGATACGCAGTATTTT.

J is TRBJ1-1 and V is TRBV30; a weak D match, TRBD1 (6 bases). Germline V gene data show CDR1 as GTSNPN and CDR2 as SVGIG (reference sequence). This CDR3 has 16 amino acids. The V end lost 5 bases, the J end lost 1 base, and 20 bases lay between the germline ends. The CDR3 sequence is CAWVAGAGRGNTEAFF. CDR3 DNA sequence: TGTGCCTGGGTGGCAGGGGCAGGGAGGGGGAACACTGAAGCTTTCTTT.

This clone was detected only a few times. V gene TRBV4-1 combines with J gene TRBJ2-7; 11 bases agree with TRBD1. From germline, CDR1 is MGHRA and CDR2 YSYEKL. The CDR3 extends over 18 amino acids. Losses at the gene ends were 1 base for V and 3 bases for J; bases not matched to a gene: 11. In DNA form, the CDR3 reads TGCGCCAGCAGCCAAGTAGCATTCGGACAGGGGGCCATCTACGAGCAGTACTTC. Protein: CASSQVAFGQGAIYEQYF.

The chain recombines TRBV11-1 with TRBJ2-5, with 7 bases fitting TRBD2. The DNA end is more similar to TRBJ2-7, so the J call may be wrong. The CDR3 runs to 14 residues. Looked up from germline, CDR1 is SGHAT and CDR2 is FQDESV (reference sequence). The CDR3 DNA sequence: TGTGCCAGCAGCTTCGCTAGCGGTCGCTCCGAGCAGTACTTC. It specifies CASSFASGRSEQYF.